A single sample gave rise to the 21 T cell receptor beta chains below, sequenced in a study of siplizumab effects on memory and regulatory T cells (dated by TCRdb to between 2018 and 2021). The method behind the library was the immunoSEQ multiplex PCR assay. The immuneACCESS repertoire file appears here via TCRdb, limited to in-frame rearrangements. These files lack a portion of the clones; in checked studies, under half of the deficit traces to unresolved V genes, and the cause of the others is not known. This sample is represented by over 70,000 clones; roughly 94% of them were singletons. Clones ranked in the top ten supply around 20% of the sample. The sequenced sample consisted of CD8+ T cells sorted from blood. Source of these receptors: a human donor in good health.

The rearrangement uses TRBV27 and TRBJ2-4; D is perhaps TRBD2 (7 bases). Germline CDR1 reads MNHEY; CDR2 reads SMNVEV (reference sequence). The CDR3 consists of 19 residues. Trimming cost V 6 bases and J 6 bases, with 30 bases left between them. The CDR3 DNA sequence: TGTGCCAGCAGCACCCGTTCCCGGGACTATCGAGAGGGGGGAAACATTCAGTACTTC. It is translated as CASSTRSRDYREGGNIQYF.

This clone appeared a single time. This chain links TRBV5-1 with TRBJ2-3; D gene uncertain. V lost 1 base and J lost 0, with 9 bases in between. CDR3 length: 15 residues. Germline loops: CDR1 SGHRS, CDR2 YFSETQ. This CDR3 reads CASSLRTSSTDTQYF. CDR3 bases: TGCGCCAGCAGCTTGCGTACCTCTAGCACAGATACGCAGTATTTT.

The chain employs TRBV19 and TRBJ1-1; D remains ambiguous. CDR1 LNHDA and CDR2 SQIVND come from the germline V gene (reference sequence). This CDR3 spans 16 amino acids. Trimming left V 3 bases short and J 4 bases short, with 18 bases between. The CDR3 DNA is TGTGCCAGTAGTATCGATGGGAACAGAAGAATCACTGAAGCTTTCTTT. It is translated as CASSIDGNRRITEAFF.

This chain uses TRBV7-9 with TRBJ2-7; TRBD2 is a possible D gene (5 bases). The CDR3 runs 14 residues. Germline V gene data show CDR1 as SEHNR and CDR2 as FQNEAQ (reference sequence). V lost 4 bases to trimming and J lost 1 base, with 11 bases between them. The chain's CDR3 is CASSSAEESYEQYF. CDR3 DNA sequence: TGTGCCAGCAGCTCAGCGGAGGAGTCCTACGAGCAGTACTTC.

The gene calls are TRBV7-2 and TRBJ1-5; tentatively, D is TRBD1 (6 bases). The CDR3 length is 15 residues. Trimming cost V 2 bases and J 11 bases, with 19 bases left between them. CDR1 is SGHTA and CDR2 is FQGNSA in the germline V gene. CDR3: CASSLRQGFFRAQHF. The CDR3 bases are TGTGCCAGCAGCTTAAGGCAGGGGTTTTTTCGGGCCCAGCATTTT.

The chain employs TRBV27 and TRBJ2-7; D is perhaps TRBD2 (6 bases). There are 12 residues in the CDR3. CDR1 and CDR2 from the germline V gene are MNHEY and SMNVEV (reference sequence). With 4 bases removed from V and 5 bases from J, the gap between germline ends came to 9 bases. The CDR3, as DNA: TGTGCCAGCAGTTACGGGAGTAACGAGCAGTACTTC. This sequence encodes CASSYGSNEQYF.

Turning to this clone: At one boundary the junction diverges from the germline segment, which might be a read error. V is TRBV7-7 and J is TRBJ2-1; D is possibly TRBD1 or TRBD2 (6 bases each). This CDR3 region has 16 residues. Germline CDR1 is SSHAT and CDR2 is FNYEAQ (reference sequence). CDR3: CASSLGSGGGRDEQFF. The CDR3 coding sequence is TGTGCTAGCAGCCTAGGGAGCGGAGGGGGTCGGGATGAGCAGTTCTTC.

CDR3 nucleotide sequence: TGTGCCAGCAGGGACATCCGGGGGGAGCTGTTTTTT. It is translated as CASRDIRGELFF. V gene TRBV2 combines with J gene TRBJ2-2; the D gene is possibly TRBD1 (5 bases). Germline V gene lookup returns CDR1 SNHLY and CDR2 FYNNEI. The CDR3 runs 12 residues. Trimming removed 6 bases at V and 8 bases at J, with 10 bases between.

The rearrangement uses TRBV19 and TRBJ1-2, with a weak D call TRBD1 (5 bases). This CDR3 region has 14 residues. The V gene's germline CDR1 is LNHDA and CDR2 SQIVND (reference sequence). The ends were cut back, 5 bases at V and 1 base at J, with 11 bases in the middle. The CDR3 sequence: CASSDSPYNYGYTF. The DNA of the CDR3 is TGTGCCAGTAGTGACAGCCCTTATAACTATGGCTACACCTTC.

The rearrangement links TRBV9 to TRBJ2-7; 8 bases are a match to TRBD1. V shed 0 bases and J 0 bases; nucleotides not matched to a gene: 2. CDR3 size: 15 residues. Germline V CDR1 and CDR2: SGDLS, YYNGEE. CDR3 sequence: CASSVGQGNSYEQYF. The CDR3 region has the DNA TGTGCCAGCAGCGTAGGACAGGGGAACTCCTACGAGCAGTACTTC.

A single count supports this clone. The chain couples TRBV18 to TRBJ2-3; D unresolved. Germline V gives CDR1 KGHSH, CDR2 LQKENI. Trimming left V 3 bases short and J 0 bases short, with 4 bases between. CDR3 length equals 13 residues. The CDR3 nucleotides are TGTGCCAGCTCACCTGTAAGCACAGATACGCAGTATTTT. This codes for CASSPVSTDTQYF.

The V call is TRBV27, the J call TRBJ2-2; 7 bases are shared with TRBD2. The CDR3 is made up of 16 amino acids. CDR1 is MNHEY, CDR2 SMNVEV, per germline (reference sequence). V lost 1 base, J lost 5 bases, and 7 bases stayed unmatched. CDR3 amino acids: CASSLLGREGTGELFF. CDR3 DNA sequence: TGTGCCAGCAGTTTATTGGGCAGGGAGGGGACCGGGGAGCTGTTTTTT.

The chain couples TRBV6-6 to TRBJ2-2; the D is unclear. This CDR3 is built from 14 residues. V lost 2 bases and J 5 bases, leaving 9 bases between the germline ends. Per the germline V gene, CDR1 is MNHNY and CDR2 is SVGAGI (reference sequence). In DNA form, the CDR3 reads TGTGCCAGCAGTTACGGACGGTTTACCGGGGAGCTGTTTTTT. Amino acids: CASSYGRFTGELFF.

V is TRBV19 and J is TRBJ2-1; 11 bases fit TRBD2. In germline, CDR1 is LNHDA, CDR2 SQIVND (reference sequence). The CDR3 runs 15 residues. V dropped 3 bases and J dropped 7; count of bases not matched to a gene: 5. CDR3 protein: CASSIDSGRGNEQFF. CDR3 nucleotides: TGTGCCAGTAGTATTGATAGCGGGAGGGGAAATGAGCAGTTCTTC. The variable domain in full, with the rest retrieved from reference TRBV19 and TRBJ2-1, is DGGITQSPKYLFRKEGQNVTLSCEQNLNHDAMYWYRQDPGQGLRLIYYSQIVNDFQKGDIAEGYSVSREKKESFPLTVTSAQKNPTAFYLCASSIDSGRGNEQFFGPGTRLTVL.

V gene TRBV18 combines with J gene TRBJ1-6, with D unclear. In germline, CDR1 is KGHSH, CDR2 LQKENI. Trimming removed 5 bases from V and 4 bases from J, with 9 bases in between. This CDR3 is built from 14 residues. The CDR3 DNA reads TGTGCCAGCTCAACCCAACTTTATAATTCACCCCTCCACTTT. This gives the protein CASSTQLYNSPLHF.

This chain links TRBV28 with TRBJ1-4; 9 bases agree with TRBD1. The V and J ends lost 3 bases and 8 bases, in that order; junction bases with no gene match: 13. Germline lookup yields CDR1 MDHEN and CDR2 SYDVKM. The CDR3 contains 17 residues. CDR3 residues: CASSLGPLTGGGEKLFF. CDR3 DNA sequence: TGTGCCAGCAGTTTGGGACCTTTGACAGGGGGTGGGGAAAAACTGTTTTTT.

This clone appeared once. The gene calls are TRBV9 and TRBJ2-2; 9 bases are shared with TRBD2. The CDR3 contains 14 residues. Germline V gives CDR1 SGDLS, CDR2 YYNGEE. V shed 4 bases and J 4 bases; nucleotides not matched to a gene: 2. DNA for the CDR3: TGTGCCAGCAGCCGTAGCGGGAGCACCGGGGAGCTGTTTTTT. It is translated as CASSRSGSTGELFF.

The chain carries TRBV9 and TRBJ2-2; D remains ambiguous. The CDR3 is 14 residues long. Trimming took 0 bases from V and 2 from J, leaving 5 bases between them. CDR1 and CDR2 from the germline V gene are SGDLS and YYNGEE. CDR3 protein: CASSVESNTGELFF. CDR3 DNA sequence: TGTGCCAGCAGCGTAGAGAGTAACACCGGGGAGCTGTTTTTT.

The chain uses TRBV27 and TRBJ1-2, with a weak D call TRBD1 (6 bases). V was clipped by 3 bases and J by 2 bases, with 7 bases between them. The germline gives CDR1 MNHEY, CDR2 SMNVEV (reference sequence). The CDR3 is made up of 13 amino acids. The CDR3 is CASSFGQNYGYTF. In DNA form, the CDR3 reads TGTGCCAGCAGTTTTGGACAGAACTATGGCTACACCTTC.

The gene calls are TRBV7-9 and TRBJ2-7, with D possibly being TRBD1 (6 bases). Germline values: CDR1 SEHNR, CDR2 FQNEAQ (reference sequence). CDR3 length: 14 residues. V lost 3 bases and J lost 4, with 13 bases in between. The CDR3 here is CASSLFDRKYEQYF. As DNA, the CDR3 is TGTGCCAGCAGCTTGTTTGACAGGAAATACGAGCAGTACTTC.

This chain links TRBV9 with TRBJ2-3; the D gene is possibly TRBD2 (6 bases). The ends were cut back, 4 bases at V and 4 bases at J, with 22 bases in the middle. In germline, CDR1 is SGDLS, CDR2 YYNGEE. This CDR3 region has 17 residues. The CDR3 spells CASSPLFGTSRSDTQYF. DNA of the CDR3: TGTGCCAGCAGCCCGTTATTCGGTACTAGCCGTTCAGATACGCAGTATTTT.